Each of the 14 T cell receptor beta chains below was sequenced from the same sample in a study of blood T cell repertoires in COVID-19. Method: immunoSEQ multiplex PCR; TCRdb's copy keeps in-frame clones and lacks some. This table has fewer than 350,000 clones, roughly nine tenths appearing once. The material sequenced was peripheral blood. The receptors derive from a woman aged 25 to 39 with COVID-19, enrolled during active disease.

V and J are TRBV5-1 and TRBJ1-2; perhaps TRBD1 as D (5 bases). V lost 0 bases, J lost 3 bases, and 12 bases lay in between. Germline values: CDR1 SGHRS, CDR2 YFSETQ. CDR3 size: 15 residues. This CDR3 is CASSLAQGVHYGYTF. CDR3 DNA sequence: TGCGCCAGCAGCTTGGCCCAGGGCGTCCACTATGGCTACACCTTC.

This clone was recorded once. CDR3: CSAGRGKSSYNEQFF. In nucleotides, the CDR3 is TGCAGCGCGGGCCGGGGAAAGTCCTCCTACAATGAGCAGTTCTTC. The chain carries TRBV29-1 and TRBJ2-1; possibly TRBD2 for D (5 bases). V lost 7 bases and J lost 0, with 16 bases in between. The CDR3 runs 15 residues. Germline V gene lookup returns CDR1 SQVTM and CDR2 ANQGSEA.

The CDR3 here is CASSPFRARVGGLGSPLHF. The CDR3 coding sequence is TGTGCCAGCAGTCCCTTTAGGGCGCGGGTGGGAGGTCTAGGTTCACCCCTCCACTTT. The V gene is TRBV28, the J gene TRBJ1-6; D gene ambiguous. V was shortened by 5 bases and J by 9 bases, with 29 bases between the two germline ends. The CDR3 is 19 amino acids. The V gene's germline CDR1 is MDHEN and CDR2 SYDVKM.

The chain joins TRBV3-1 (or the pseudogene TRBV3-2) to TRBJ2-7; a weak D match, TRBD2 (6 bases). The V gene's germline CDR1 is LGHDT and CDR2 YNNKEL (reference sequence). The V and J ends lost 8 bases and 3 bases respectively, with 8 bases between them. CDR3 length: 11 amino acids. CDR3 coding DNA: TGTGCCAGCGGTAGCGGCTACGAGCAGTACTTC. Translated: CASGSGYEQYF.

J is TRBJ2-3 and V is TRBV19; TRBD1 aligns across 7 bases. Germline V gives CDR1 LNHDA, CDR2 SQIVND (reference sequence). CDR3 length equals 15 residues. V shed 5 bases, J shed 2 bases, and the junction held 7 bases outside the gene matches. Here the CDR3 DNA reads TGTGCCAGTAGTCTCCCGACAGGGTACACAGATACGCAGTATTTT. It translates to CASSLPTGYTDTQYF.

This clone occurred once. The J gene is TRBJ2-7, the V gene TRBV12-3 or TRBV12-4; D remains unclear. CDR3 length: 13 amino acids. V shed 2 bases and J shed 0 bases, with 5 bases lying between them. CDR3 protein: CASSLSHSYEQYF. The CDR3, as DNA: TGTGCCAGCAGTTTATCACACTCCTACGAGCAGTACTTC.

The rearrangement uses TRBV7-2 and TRBJ2-1, with 11 bases matching TRBD2. Germline CDR1 SGHTA, CDR2 FQGNSA. The CDR3 length is 15 residues. The junction had 2 bases not matched to a gene; V was cut back by 3 bases and J by 4 bases. The CDR3 nucleotides are TGTGCCAGCAGCTTTAGCGGGGGGGGATACAATGAGCAGTTCTTC. Amino acid sequence: CASSFSGGGYNEQFF.

The chain links TRBV5-1 to TRBJ2-1, with D tentatively TRBD1 (6 bases). Germline CDR1 and CDR2: SGHRS and YFSETQ. Trimming removed 0 bases from V and 0 bases from J, with 16 bases in between. The CDR3 loop spans 18 amino acids. DNA for the CDR3: TGCGCCAGCAGCTTGGGCTCACGACAGGCGAGCTCCTACAATGAGCAGTTCTTC. This gives the protein CASSLGSRQASSYNEQFF.

The table lists this clone with a count of one. The chain carries TRBV30 and TRBJ2-1; tentative D call: TRBD1 (6 bases). The V gene lost 3 bases and the J gene lost 3 bases, with 9 bases spanning the gap. The CDR3 runs to 13 residues. Germline assignment: CDR1 GTSNPN and CDR2 SVGIG (reference sequence). The CDR3 loop reads CAWRDSDYNEQFF. For the CDR3, the DNA is TGTGCCTGGAGGGACAGTGACTACAATGAGCAGTTCTTC.

The CDR3 nucleotides read TGCGCCAGCAGTTCCGGTTCGTCAAACACTGAAGCTTTCTTT. It encodes CASSSGSSNTEAFF. The J gene is TRBJ1-1, the V gene TRBV5-1; no clear D. The length of the CDR3 is 14 residues. V dropped 5 bases and J dropped 2 bases, with 13 bases sitting between them. Germline values: CDR1 SGHRS, CDR2 YFSETQ.

J is TRBJ2-5 and V is TRBV3-1 (or the pseudogene TRBV3-2), with TRBD2 identical over 9 bases. The CDR3 length is 16 residues. Germline V CDR1 and CDR2: LGHDT, YNNKEL (reference sequence). J gave up 10 bases and V 4 bases, and 16 bases lay outside the gene matches. The CDR3 DNA sequence: TGTGCCAGCAGCCGCCCTACTAGCGGGCCCCTAGTGTTCCAGTACTTC. Protein: CASSRPTSGPLVFQYF.

This chain joins TRBV2 and TRBJ1-2, with 9 bases that match TRBD1. V trimming: 1 base; J trimming: 6 bases; junction bases outside the gene matches: 3. Germline CDR1 and CDR2: SNHLY and FYNNEI. The CDR3 has 14 residues. In nucleotides, the CDR3 is TGTGCCAGCAGTGAAGACAGGGGGCTGAATGGCTACACCTTC. Translated, it gives CASSEDRGLNGYTF.

CDR3 amino acids: CATSDPRQVEAFF. The CDR3 DNA sequence: TGTGCCACCAGTGATCCTCGACAGGTAGAAGCTTTCTTT. The gene calls are TRBV24-1 and TRBJ1-1; D perhaps matches TRBD1 (6 bases). This CDR3 region has 13 residues. The V gene lost 3 bases and the J gene lost 8 bases, with 12 bases spanning the gap. Germline V gene data show CDR1 as KGHDR and CDR2 as SFDVKD.

The CDR3 region is CASREVRGTEAFF. The CDR3 nucleotides are TGTGCCAGCAGAGAGGTGCGGGGGACTGAAGCTTTCTTT. The chain combines TRBV6-5 with TRBJ1-1; D may be TRBD1 (5 bases). CDR3 length: 13 amino acids. Germline CDR1 reads MNHEY; CDR2 reads SVGAGI. V was shortened by 6 bases and J by 5 bases, with 13 bases between the two germline ends.